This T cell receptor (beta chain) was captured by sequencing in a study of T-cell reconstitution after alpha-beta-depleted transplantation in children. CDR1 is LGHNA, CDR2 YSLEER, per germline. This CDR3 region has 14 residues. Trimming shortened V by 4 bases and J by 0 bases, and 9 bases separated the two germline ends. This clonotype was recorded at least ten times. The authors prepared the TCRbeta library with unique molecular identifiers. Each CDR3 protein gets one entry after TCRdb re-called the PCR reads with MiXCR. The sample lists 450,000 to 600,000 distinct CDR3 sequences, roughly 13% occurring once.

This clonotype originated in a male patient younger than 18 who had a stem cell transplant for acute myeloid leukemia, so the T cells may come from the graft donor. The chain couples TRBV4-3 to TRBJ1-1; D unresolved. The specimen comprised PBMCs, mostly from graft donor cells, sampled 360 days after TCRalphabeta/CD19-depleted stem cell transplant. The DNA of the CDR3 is TGCGCCAGCAGCCTAGGGCTACTGAACACTGAAGCTTTCTTT. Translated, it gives CASSLGLLNTEAFF.